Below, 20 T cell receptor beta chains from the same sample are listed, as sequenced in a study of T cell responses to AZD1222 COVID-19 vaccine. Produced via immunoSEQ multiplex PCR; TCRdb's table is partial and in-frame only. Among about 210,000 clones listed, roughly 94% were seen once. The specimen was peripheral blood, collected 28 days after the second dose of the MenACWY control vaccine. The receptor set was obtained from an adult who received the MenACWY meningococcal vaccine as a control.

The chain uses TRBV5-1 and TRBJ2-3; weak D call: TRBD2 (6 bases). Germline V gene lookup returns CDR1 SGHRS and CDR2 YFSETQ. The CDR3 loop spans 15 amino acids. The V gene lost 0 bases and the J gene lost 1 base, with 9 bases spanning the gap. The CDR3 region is CASSLELAGTDTQYF. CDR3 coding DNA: TGCGCCAGCAGCTTGGAACTAGCTGGCACAGATACGCAGTATTTT.

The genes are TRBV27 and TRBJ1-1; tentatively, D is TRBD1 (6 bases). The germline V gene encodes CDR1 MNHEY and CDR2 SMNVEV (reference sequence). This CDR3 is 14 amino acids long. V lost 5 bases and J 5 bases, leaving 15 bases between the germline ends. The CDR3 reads CASSPLNRATEAFF. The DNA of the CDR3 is TGTGCCAGCAGTCCCCTGAACAGGGCGACTGAAGCTTTCTTT.

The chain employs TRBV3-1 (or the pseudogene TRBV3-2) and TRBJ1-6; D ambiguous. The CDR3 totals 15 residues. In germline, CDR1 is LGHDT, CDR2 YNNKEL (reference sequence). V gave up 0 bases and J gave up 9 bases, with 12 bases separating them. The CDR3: CASSQEVRSFSPLHF. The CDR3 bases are TGTGCCAGCAGCCAAGAGGTCCGTAGTTTTTCACCCCTCCACTTT.

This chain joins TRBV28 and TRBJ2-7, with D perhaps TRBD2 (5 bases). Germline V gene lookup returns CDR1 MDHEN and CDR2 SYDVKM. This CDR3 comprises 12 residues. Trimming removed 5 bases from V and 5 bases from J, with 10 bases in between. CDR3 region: CASSRRAHEQYF. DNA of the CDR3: TGTGCCAGCAGTCGGCGGGCCCACGAGCAGTACTTC. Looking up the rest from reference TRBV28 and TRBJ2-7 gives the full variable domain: DVKVTQSSRYLVKRTGEKVFLECVQDMDHENMFWYRQDPGLGLRLIYFSYDVKMKEKGDIPEGYSVSREKKERFSLILESASTNQTSMYLCASSRRAHEQYFGPGTRLTVT.

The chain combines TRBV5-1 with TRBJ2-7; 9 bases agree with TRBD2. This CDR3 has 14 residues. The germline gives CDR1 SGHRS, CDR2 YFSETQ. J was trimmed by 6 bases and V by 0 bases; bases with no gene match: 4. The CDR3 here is CASSLEGLASEQYF. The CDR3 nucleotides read TGCGCCAGCAGCTTGGAGGGACTAGCATCCGAGCAGTACTTC.

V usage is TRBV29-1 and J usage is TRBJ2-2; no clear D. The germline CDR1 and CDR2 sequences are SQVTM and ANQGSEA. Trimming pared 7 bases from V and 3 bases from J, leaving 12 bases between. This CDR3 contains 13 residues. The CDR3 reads CSAKASDTGELFF. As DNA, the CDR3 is TGCAGCGCAAAGGCCAGTGACACCGGGGAGCTGTTTTTT.

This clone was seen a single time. Here the CDR3 DNA reads TGTGCCAGCAGTTACGGGAGCTCCTCTAATGAAAAACTGTTTTTT. It encodes CASSYGSSSNEKLFF. The genes are TRBV28 and TRBJ1-4; D call uncertain. Per the germline V gene, CDR1 is MDHEN and CDR2 is SYDVKM. The CDR3 is made up of 15 amino acids. Between the trimmed V and J ends, which lost 4 bases and 3 bases, there was a span of 12 bases. Using reference TRBV28 and TRBJ1-4 for the parts outside the CDR3, the full variable domain is DVKVTQSSRYLVKRTGEKVFLECVQDMDHENMFWYRQDPGLGLRLIYFSYDVKMKEKGDIPEGYSVSREKKERFSLILESASTNQTSMYLCASSYGSSSNEKLFFGSGTQLSVL.

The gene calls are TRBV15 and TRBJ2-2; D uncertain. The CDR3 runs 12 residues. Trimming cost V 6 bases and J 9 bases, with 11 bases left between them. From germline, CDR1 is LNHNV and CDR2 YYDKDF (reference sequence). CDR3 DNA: TGTGCCACCAGAAGCGATAAGTGGGAGCTGTTTTTT. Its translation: CATRSDKWELFF.

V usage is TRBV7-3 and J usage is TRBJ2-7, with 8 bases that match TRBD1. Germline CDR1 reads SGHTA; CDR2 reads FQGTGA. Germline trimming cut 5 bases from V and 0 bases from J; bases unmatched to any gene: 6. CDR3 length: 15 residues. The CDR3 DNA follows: TGTGCCAGCAGCCCAGGGGGCTCAGTCTCCTACGAGCAGTACTTC. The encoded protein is CASSPGGSVSYEQYF.

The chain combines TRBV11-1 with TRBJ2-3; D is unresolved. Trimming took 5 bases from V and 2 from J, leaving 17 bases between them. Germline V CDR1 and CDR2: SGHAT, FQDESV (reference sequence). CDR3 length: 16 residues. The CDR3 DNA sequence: TGTGCCAGCAGCCCCCGCTACTCGGACCACACAGATACGCAGTATTTT. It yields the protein CASSPRYSDHTDTQYF.

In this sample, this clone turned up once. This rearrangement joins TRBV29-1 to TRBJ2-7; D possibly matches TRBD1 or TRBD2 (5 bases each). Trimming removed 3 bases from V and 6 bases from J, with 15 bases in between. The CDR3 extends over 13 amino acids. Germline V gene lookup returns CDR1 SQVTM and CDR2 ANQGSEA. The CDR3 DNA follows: TGCAGCGTTGACGGGACGGTCGATTGCGAGCAGTACTTC. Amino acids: CSVDGTVDCEQYF.

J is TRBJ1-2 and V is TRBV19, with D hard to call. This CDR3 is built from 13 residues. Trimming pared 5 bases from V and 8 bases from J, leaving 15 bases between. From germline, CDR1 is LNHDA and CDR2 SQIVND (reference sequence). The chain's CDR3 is CASSPWQRGGYTF. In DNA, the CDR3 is TGTGCCAGTAGTCCGTGGCAGCGAGGAGGCTACACCTTC.

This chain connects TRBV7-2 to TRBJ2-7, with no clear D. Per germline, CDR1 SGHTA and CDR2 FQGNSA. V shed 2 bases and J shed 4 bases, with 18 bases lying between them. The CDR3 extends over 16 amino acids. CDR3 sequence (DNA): TGTGCCAGCAGCTTATCCCCGGGCCCCGCAGCTTACGAGCAGTACTTC. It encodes CASSLSPGPAAYEQYF. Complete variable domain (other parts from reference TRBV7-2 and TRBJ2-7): GAGVSQSPSNKVTEKGKDVELRCDPISGHTALYWYRQSLGQGLEFLIYFQGNSAPDKSGLPSDRFSAERTGGSVSTLTIQRTQQEDSAVYLCASSLSPGPAAYEQYFGPGTRLTVT.

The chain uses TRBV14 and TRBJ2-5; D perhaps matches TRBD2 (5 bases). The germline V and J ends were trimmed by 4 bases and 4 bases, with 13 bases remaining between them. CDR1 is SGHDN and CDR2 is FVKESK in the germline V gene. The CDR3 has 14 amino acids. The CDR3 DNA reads TGTGCCAGCAGCCCCACGGGGTGGGGAGAGACCCAGTACTTC. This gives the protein CASSPTGWGETQYF. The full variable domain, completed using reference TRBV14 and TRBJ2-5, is EAGVTQFPSHSVIEKGQTVTLRCDPISGHDNLYWYRRVMGKEIKFLLHFVKESKQDESGMPNNRFLAERTGGTYSTLKVQPAELEDSGVYFCASSPTGWGETQYFGPGTRLLVL.

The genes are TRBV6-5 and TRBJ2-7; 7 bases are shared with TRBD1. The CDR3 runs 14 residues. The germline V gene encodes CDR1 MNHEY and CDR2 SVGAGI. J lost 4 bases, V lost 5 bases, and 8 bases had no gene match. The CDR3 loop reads CASSKTDRLYEQYF. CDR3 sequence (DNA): TGTGCCAGCAGTAAGACGGACAGGCTTTACGAGCAGTACTTC.

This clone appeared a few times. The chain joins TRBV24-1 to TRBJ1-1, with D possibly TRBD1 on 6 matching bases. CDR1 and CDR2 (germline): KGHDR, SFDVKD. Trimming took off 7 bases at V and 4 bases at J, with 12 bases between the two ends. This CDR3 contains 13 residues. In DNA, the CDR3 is TGTGCCACCAGCCCCCAGGGGAGCACTGAAGCTTTCTTT. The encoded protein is CATSPQGSTEAFF.

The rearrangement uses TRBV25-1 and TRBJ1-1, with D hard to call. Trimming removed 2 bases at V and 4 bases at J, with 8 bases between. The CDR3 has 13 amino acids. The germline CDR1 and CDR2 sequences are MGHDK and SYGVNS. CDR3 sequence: CASSEQSFTEAFF. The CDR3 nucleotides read TGTGCCAGCAGTGAACAAAGCTTCACTGAAGCTTTCTTT.

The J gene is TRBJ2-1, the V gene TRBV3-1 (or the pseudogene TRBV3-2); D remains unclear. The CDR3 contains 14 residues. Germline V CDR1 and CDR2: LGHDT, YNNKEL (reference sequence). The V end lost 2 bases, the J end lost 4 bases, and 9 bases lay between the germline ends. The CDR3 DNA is TGTGCCAGCAGCCAAAATGTGGGTTACAATGAGCAGTTCTTC. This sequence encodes CASSQNVGYNEQFF.

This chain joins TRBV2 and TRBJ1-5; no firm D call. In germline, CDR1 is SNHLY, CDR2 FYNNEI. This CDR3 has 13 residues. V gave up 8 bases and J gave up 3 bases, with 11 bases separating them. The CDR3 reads CASGRTVNQPQHF. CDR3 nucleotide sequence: TGTGCCAGCGGTCGGACCGTCAATCAGCCCCAGCATTTT. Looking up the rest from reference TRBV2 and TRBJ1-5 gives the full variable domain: EPEVTQTPSHQVTQMGQEVILRCVPISNHLYFYWYRQILGQKVEFLVSFYNNEISEKSEIFDDQFSVERPDGSNFTLKIRSTKLEDSAMYFCASGRTVNQPQHFGDGTRLSIL.

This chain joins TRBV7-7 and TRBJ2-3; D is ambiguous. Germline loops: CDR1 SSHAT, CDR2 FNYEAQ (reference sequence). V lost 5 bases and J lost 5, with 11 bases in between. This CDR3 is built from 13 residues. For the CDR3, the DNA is TGTGCCAGCAGCCCCGGATCCGGAGATACGCAGTATTTT. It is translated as CASSPGSGDTQYF.